These T cell receptor beta chains were read from a single sample in a study of follicular helper T cells after annual influenza vaccination. This table comes from immunoSEQ multiplex PCR, and its TCRdb copy is limited to in-frame clones, with some not included. Of about 9,800 clones listed, about four fifths were seen once; the top ten hold around 0.37%. Sample: CXCR5- memory CD4+ T cells sorted from blood, taken 7 days after influenza vaccination. The source of these receptors is an adult who received the influenza vaccine. CDR3s include the opening cysteine and the closing phenylalanine or tryptophan. A D gene is named only where the DNA matches it firmly. Only some rows state a clone size, as once, few, many or a class for expanded clones.

TRBJ1-5 NA 14 TRBV6-1 few CASLLRDRNQPQHF TGTGCCAGCCTACTCCGGGACCGCAATCAGCCCCAGCATTTT
TRBJ1-2 TRBD1 15 TRBV27 NA CASSQAGGADYGYTF TGTGCCAGCAGTCAGGCAGGGGGCGCGGACTATGGCTACACCTTC
TRBJ2-1 TRBD2 15 TRBV5-1 NA CASSLLAGTNNEQFF TGCGCCAGCAGCTTATTAGCGGGGACAAACAATGAGCAGTTCTTC
TRBJ1-2 NA 15 TRBV11-2 few CASSLAAHRVYGYTF TGTGCCAGCAGCTTAGCGGCGCACCGTGTCTATGGCTACACCTTC
TRBJ1-5 NA 16 TRBV19 few CASSIGAGFSNQPQHF TGTGCCAGTAGTATAGGGGCGGGTTTTAGCAATCAGCCCCAGCATTTT
TRBJ2-7 NA 14 TRBV6-5 NA CASSSPAGSYEQYF TGTGCCAGCAGTTCCCCCGCGGGGTCCTACGAGCAGTACTTC
TRBJ1-2 TRBD1 15 TRBV5-4 NA CASSSSGTGVYGYTF TGTGCCAGCAGCTCCTCCGGGACAGGGGTCTATGGCTACACCTTC
TRBJ2-7 TRBD1 15 TRBV6-5 NA CASSYSGTGSYEQYF TGTGCCAGCAGTTACTCCGGGACAGGGTCCTACGAGCAGTACTTC
TRBJ1-1 NA 15 TRBV18 NA CASSLFEGVDTEAFF TGTGCCAGCTCACTTTTTGAGGGTGTCGACACTGAAGCTTTCTTT
TRBJ1-2 NA 12 TRBV2 few CASSRIRRGYTF TGTGCCAGCAGCCGGATCCGGCGTGGCTACACCTTC
TRBJ2-7 NA 14 TRBV7-2 NA CASSLVAGTYEQYF TGTGCCAGCAGCTTAGTGGCAGGAACCTACGAGCAGTACTTC
TRBJ1-6 NA 15 TRBV10-3 NA CAISESLGQNSPLHF TGTGCCATCAGTGAGTCGCTTGGACAGAATTCACCCCTCCACTTT
TRBJ2-2 NA 15 TRBV6-5 NA CASSRQGGGTGELFF TGTGCCAGCAGTAGACAGGGCGGAGGGACCGGGGAGCTGTTTTTT
TRBJ2-7 TRBD1 14 TRBV12-5 NA CASGRDRIGGEQYF TGTGCTAGTGGGCGGGACAGGATAGGGGGCGAGCAGTACTTC
TRBJ1-5 NA 13 TRBV7-2 NA CASSFRFDQPQHF TGTGCCAGCAGCTTTCGGTTTGATCAGCCCCAGCATTTT
TRBJ1-2 NA 14 TRBV10-3 NA CAISIRNIDYGYTF TGTGCCATCAGTATACGGAACATTGACTATGGCTACACCTTC
TRBJ1-3 NA 14 TRBV6-1 NA CASSEASSGNTIYF TGTGCCAGCAGTGAAGCGAGCTCTGGAAACACCATATATTTT
TRBJ2-5 TRBD2 15 TRBV2 NA CASSISLAAQETQYF TGTGCCAGCTCCATCTCACTAGCGGCCCAAGAGACCCAGTACTTC
TRBJ2-3 NA 15 TRBV7-3 NA CASSFGRGSTDTQYF TGTGCCAGCAGCTTTGGTAGGGGGAGCACAGATACGCAGTATTTT
TRBJ1-4 NA 14 TRBV7-9 NA CASSSRDGWGKLFF TGTGCCAGCAGCTCCCGAGACGGATGGGGAAAACTGTTTTTT
TRBJ2-2 NA 15 TRBV15 NA CATSRVGSDTGELFF TGTGCCACCAGCAGAGTGGGCTCGGACACCGGGGAGCTGTTTTTT
TRBJ2-2 NA 15 TRBV4-1 NA CASSRAGQITGELFF TGCGCCAGCAGCCGGGCAGGACAGATCACCGGGGAGCTGTTTTTT
TRBJ1-4 NA 14 TRBV6-5 NA CASSYVGDSEKLFF TGTGCCAGCAGTTACGTCGGGGATTCTGAAAAACTGTTTTTT
TRBJ1-5 TRBD1 16 TRBV2 NA CASSSLGDREGQPQHF TGTGCCAGCAGTTCCTTGGGCGACAGGGAAGGTCAGCCCCAGCATTTT
TRBJ1-2 NA 17 TRBV5-6 NA CASSLAGWKLRTYGYTF TGTGCCAGCAGCTTGGCCGGTTGGAAATTAAGGACCTATGGCTACACCTTC
TRBJ2-7 TRBD1 13 TRBV6-5 NA CASNRDRDHEQYF TGTGCCAGCAACCGGGACAGGGACCACGAGCAGTACTTC
TRBJ1-1 NA 11 TRBV4-2 NA CASSLYTEAFF TGTGCCAGCAGCCTTTACACTGAAGCTTTCTTT
TRBJ1-5 NA 14 TRBV5-4 NA CASSSTGSNQPQHF TGTGCCAGCAGCTCCACAGGGAGCAATCAGCCCCAGCATTTT
TRBJ2-7 NA 13 TRBV10-3 NA CAISVRETGEQYF TGTGCCATCAGTGTACGCGAGACGGGTGAGCAGTACTTC